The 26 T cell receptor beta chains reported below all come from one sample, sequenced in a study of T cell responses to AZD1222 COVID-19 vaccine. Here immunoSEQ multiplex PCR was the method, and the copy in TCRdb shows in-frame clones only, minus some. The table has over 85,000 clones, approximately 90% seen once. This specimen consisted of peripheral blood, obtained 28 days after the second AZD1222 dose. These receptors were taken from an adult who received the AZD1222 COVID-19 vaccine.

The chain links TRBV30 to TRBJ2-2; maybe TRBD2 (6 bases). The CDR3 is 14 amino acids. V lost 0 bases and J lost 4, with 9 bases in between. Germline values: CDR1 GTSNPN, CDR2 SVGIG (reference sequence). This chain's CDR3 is CAWSVQGGTGELFF. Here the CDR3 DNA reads TGTGCCTGGAGTGTTCAGGGAGGCACCGGGGAGCTGTTTTTT. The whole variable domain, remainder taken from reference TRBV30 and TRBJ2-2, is SQTIHQWPATLVQPVGSPLSLECTVEGTSNPNLYWYRQAAGRGLQLLFYSVGIGQISSEVPQNLSASRPQDRQFILSSKKLLLSDSGFYLCAWSVQGGTGELFFGEGSRLTVL.

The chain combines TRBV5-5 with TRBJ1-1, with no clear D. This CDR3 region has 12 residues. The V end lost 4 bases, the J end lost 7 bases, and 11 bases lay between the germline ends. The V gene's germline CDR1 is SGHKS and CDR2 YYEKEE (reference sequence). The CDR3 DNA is TGTGCCAGCAGCCTATGGGAAAGTGAAGCTTTCTTT. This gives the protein CASSLWESEAFF.

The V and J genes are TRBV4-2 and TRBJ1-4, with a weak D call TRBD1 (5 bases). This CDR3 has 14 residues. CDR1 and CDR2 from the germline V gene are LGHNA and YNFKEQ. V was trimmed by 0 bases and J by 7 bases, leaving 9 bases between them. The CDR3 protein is CASSQEWGREKLFF. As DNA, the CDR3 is TGTGCCAGCAGCCAAGAATGGGGCCGTGAAAAACTGTTTTTT.

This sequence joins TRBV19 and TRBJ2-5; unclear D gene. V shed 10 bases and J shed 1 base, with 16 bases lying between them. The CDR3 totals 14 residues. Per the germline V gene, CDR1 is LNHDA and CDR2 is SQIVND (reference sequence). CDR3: CAIGILTVQETQYF. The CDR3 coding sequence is TGTGCCATTGGAATCTTGACTGTCCAAGAGACCCAGTACTTC.

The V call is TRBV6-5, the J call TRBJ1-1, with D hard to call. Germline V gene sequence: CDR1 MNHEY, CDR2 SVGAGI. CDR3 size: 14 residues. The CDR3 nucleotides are TGTGCGCTTCGAGGGTATGTGGCGAACACTGAAGCTTTCTTT. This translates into CALRGYVANTEAFF.

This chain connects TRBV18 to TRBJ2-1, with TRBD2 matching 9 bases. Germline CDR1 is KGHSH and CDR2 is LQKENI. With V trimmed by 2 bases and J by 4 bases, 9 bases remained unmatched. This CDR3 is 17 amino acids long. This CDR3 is CASSPTASGAIYNEQFF. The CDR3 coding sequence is TGTGCCAGCTCACCAACGGCTAGCGGGGCGATATACAATGAGCAGTTCTTC. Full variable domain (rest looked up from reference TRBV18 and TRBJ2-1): NAGVMQNPRHLVRRRGQEARLRCSPMKGHSHVYWYRQLPEEGLKFMVYLQKENIIDESGMPKERFSAEFPKEGPSILRIQQVVRGDSAAYFCASSPTASGAIYNEQFFGPGTRLTVL.

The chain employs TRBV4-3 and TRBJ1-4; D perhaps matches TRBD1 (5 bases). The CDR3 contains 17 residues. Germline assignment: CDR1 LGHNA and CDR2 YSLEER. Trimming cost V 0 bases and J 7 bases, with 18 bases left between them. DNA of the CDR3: TGCGCCAGCAGCCAAGAGACCGGGGAGGGGATCGTTGAAAAACTGTTTTTT. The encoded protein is CASSQETGEGIVEKLFF.

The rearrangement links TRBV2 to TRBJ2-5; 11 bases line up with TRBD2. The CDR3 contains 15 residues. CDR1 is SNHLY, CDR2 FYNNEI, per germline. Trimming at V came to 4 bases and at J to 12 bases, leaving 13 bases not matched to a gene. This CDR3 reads CASSVWPSGGLSKYF. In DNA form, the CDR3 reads TGTGCCAGCAGTGTGTGGCCTAGCGGGGGGTTGTCCAAGTACTTC.

CDR3 sequence: CASSPSAGAMNTEAFF. The CDR3 DNA sequence: TGTGCCAGCAGCCCAAGTGCCGGGGCGATGAACACTGAAGCTTTCTTT. The chain has TRBV7-3 and TRBJ1-1, with D possibly matching TRBD1 (5 bases). The CDR3 extends over 16 amino acids. CDR1 and CDR2 from the germline V gene are SGHTA and FQGTGA. V was trimmed by 5 bases and J by 0 bases, leaving 16 bases between them. The entire variable domain, with the rest obtained from reference TRBV7-3 and TRBJ1-1, is as follows: GAGVSQTPSNKVTEKGKYVELRCDPISGHTALYWYRQSLGQGPEFLIYFQGTGAADDSGLPNDRFFAVRPEGSVSTLKIQRTERGDSAVYLCASSPSAGAMNTEAFFGQGTRLTVV.

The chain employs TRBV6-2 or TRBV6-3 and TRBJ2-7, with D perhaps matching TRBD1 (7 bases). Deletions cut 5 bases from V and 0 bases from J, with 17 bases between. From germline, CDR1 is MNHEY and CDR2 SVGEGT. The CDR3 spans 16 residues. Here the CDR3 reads CASSTRDRGGSYEQYF. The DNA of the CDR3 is TGTGCCAGCAGTACGCGGGACAGAGGAGGCTCCTACGAGCAGTACTTC.

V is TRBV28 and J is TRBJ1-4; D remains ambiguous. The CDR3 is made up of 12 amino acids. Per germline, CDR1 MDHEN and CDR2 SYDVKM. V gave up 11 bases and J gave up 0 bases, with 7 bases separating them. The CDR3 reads CASGPTNEKLFF. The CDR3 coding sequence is TGTGCCTCGGGTCCAACTAATGAAAAACTGTTTTTT.

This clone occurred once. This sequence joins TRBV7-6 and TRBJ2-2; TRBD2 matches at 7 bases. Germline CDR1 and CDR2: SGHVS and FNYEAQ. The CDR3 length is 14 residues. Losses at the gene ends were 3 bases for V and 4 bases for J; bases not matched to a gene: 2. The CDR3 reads CASSLGLLTGELFF. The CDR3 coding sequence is TGTGCCAGCAGCTTGGGACTACTCACCGGGGAGCTGTTTTTT.

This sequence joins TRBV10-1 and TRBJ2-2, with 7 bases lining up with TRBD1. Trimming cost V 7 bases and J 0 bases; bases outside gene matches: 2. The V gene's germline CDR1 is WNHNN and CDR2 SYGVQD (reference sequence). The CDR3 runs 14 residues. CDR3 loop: CASTDRTNTGELFF. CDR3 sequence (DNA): TGCGCCAGCACGGACAGGACGAACACCGGGGAGCTGTTTTTT.

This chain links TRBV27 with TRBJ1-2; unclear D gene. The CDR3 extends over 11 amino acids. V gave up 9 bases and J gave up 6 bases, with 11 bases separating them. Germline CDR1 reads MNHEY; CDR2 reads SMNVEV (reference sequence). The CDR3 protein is CARKNADGYTF. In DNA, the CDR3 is TGTGCCAGAAAGAATGCGGATGGCTACACCTTC.

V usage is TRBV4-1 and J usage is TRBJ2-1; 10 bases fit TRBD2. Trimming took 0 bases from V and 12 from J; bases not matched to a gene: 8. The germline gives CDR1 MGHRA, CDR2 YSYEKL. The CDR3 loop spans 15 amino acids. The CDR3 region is CASSQDGSGGIGQFF. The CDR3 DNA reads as TGCGCCAGCAGCCAAGATGGTAGCGGGGGGATCGGGCAGTTCTTC.

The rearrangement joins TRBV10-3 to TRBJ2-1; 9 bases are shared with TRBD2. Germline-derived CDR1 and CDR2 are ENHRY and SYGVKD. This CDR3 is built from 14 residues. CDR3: CAAKGGGAYNEQFF. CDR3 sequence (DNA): TGTGCTGCGAAAGGCGGGGGGGCGTACAATGAGCAGTTCTTC.

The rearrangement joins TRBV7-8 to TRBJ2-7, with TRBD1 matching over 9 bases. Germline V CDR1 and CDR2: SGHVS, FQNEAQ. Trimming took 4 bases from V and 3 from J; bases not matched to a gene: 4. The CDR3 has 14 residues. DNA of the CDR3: TGTGCCAGCAGCTCCGGACAGGGGATCTACGAGCAGTACTTC. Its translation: CASSSGQGIYEQYF.

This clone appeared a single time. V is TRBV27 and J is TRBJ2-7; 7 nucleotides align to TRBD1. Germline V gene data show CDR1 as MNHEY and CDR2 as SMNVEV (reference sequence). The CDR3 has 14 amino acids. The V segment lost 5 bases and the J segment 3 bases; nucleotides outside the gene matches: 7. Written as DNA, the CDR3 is TGTGCCAGCAGTACAGGGGTCCCCTTCTACGAGCAGTACTTC. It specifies CASSTGVPFYEQYF.

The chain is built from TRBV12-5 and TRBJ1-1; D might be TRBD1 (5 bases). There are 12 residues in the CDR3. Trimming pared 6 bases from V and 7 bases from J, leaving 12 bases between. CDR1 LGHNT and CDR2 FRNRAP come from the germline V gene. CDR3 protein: CASGLIDSEAFF. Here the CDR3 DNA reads TGTGCTAGTGGCCTCATTGACAGTGAAGCTTTCTTT.

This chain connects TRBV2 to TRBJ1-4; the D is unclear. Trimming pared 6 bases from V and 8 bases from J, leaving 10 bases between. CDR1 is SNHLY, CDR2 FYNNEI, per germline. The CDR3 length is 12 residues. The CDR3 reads CASSLTGEKLFF. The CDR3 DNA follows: TGTGCCAGCAGCCTCACTGGGGAAAAACTGTTTTTT.

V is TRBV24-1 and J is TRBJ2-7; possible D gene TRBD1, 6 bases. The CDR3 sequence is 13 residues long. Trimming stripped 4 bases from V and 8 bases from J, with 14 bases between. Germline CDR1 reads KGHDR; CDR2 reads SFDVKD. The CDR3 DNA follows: TGTGCCACCAGTGACTTGACGACAGGAAAGCAGTACTTC. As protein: CATSDLTTGKQYF.

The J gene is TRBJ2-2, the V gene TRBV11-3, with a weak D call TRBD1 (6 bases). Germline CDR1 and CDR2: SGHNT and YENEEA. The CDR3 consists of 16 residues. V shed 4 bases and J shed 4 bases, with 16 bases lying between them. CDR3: CASSSTQGLLTGELFF. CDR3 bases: TGTGCCAGCAGCTCCACACAGGGTTTGCTCACCGGGGAGCTGTTTTTT.

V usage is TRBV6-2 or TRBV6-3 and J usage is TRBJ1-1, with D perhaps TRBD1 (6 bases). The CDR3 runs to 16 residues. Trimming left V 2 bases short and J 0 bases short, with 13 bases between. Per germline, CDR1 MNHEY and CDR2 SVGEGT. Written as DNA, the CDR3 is TGTGCCAGCAGTTACACTCCCGGACAGATGAACACTGAAGCTTTCTTT. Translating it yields CASSYTPGQMNTEAFF.

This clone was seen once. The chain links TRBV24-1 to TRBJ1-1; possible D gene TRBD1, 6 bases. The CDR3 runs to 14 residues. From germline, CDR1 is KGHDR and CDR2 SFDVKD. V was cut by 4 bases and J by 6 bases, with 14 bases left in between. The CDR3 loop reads CATSDGGQIAEAFF. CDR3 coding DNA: TGTGCCACCAGTGACGGGGGGCAGATCGCTGAAGCTTTCTTT.

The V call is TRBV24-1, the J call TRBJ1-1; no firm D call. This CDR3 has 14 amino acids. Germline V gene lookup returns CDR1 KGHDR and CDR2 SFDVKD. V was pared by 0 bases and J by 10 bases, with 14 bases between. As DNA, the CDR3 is TGTGCCACCAGTGATTTGTCCAGCGGAGTAGGAGCTTTCTTT. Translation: CATSDLSSGVGAFF.

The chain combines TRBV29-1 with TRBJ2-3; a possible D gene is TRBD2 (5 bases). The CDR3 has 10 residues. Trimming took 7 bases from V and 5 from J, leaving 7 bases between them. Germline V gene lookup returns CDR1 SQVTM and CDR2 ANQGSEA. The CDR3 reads CSAAGDTQYF. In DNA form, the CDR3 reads TGCAGCGCCGCGGGAGATACGCAGTATTTT.